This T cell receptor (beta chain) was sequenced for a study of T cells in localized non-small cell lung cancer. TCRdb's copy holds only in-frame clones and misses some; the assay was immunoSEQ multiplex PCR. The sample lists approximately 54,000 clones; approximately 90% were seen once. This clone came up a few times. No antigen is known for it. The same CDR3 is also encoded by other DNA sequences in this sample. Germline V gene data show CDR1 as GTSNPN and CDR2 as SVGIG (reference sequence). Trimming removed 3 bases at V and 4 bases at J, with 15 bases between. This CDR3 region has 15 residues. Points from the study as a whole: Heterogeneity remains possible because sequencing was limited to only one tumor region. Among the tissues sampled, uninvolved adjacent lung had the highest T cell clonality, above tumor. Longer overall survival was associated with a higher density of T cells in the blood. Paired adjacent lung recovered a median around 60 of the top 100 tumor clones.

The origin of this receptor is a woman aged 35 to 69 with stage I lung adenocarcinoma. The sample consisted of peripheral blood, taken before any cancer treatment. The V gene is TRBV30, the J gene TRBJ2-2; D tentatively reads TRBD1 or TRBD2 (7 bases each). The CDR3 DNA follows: TGTGCCTGGAGGGGGAGGGGGCAAAGCACCGGGGAGCTGTTTTTT. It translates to CAWRGRGQSTGELFF. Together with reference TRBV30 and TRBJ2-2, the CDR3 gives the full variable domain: SQTIHQWPATLVQPVGSPLSLECTVEGTSNPNLYWYRQAAGRGLQLLFYSVGIGQISSEVPQNLSASRPQDRQFILSSKKLLLSDSGFYLCAWRGRGQSTGELFFGEGSRLTVL.